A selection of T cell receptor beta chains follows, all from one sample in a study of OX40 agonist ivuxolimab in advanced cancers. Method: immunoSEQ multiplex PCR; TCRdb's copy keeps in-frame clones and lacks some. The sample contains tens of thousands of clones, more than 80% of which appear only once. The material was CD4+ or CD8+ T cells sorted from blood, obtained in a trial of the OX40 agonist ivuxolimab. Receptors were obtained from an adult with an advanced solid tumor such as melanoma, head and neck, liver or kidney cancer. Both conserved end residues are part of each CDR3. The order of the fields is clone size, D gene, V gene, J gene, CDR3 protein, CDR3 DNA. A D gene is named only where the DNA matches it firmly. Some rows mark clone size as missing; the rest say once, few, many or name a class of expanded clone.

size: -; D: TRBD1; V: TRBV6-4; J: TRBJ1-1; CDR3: CASSAGTGGKNTEAFF; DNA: TGTGCCAGCAGTGCTGGGACAGGGGGGAAGAACACTGAAGCTTTCTTT
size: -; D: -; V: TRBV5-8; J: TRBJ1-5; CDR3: CASSSGLRQPQHF; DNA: TGTGCCAGCAGCTCTGGGCTGAGGCAGCCCCAGCATTTT
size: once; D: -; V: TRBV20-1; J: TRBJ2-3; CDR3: CSARGTDTQYF; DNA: TGCAGTGCTAGAGGGACAGATACGCAGTATTTT
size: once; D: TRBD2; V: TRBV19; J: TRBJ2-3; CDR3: CASSSPRGTSDTQYF; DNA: TGTGCCAGTAGCTCTCCGCGGGGGACCTCAGATACGCAGTATTTT
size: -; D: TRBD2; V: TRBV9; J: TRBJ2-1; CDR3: CASSVELAANEQFF; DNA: TGTGCCAGCAGCGTCGAACTAGCGGCCAATGAGCAGTTCTTC
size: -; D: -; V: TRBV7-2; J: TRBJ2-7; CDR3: CASSFGGEQYF; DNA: TGTGCCAGCAGCTTCGGCGGTGAGCAGTACTTC
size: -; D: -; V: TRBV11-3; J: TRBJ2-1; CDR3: CASRPGGSHNEQFF; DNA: TGTGCCAGCAGGCCCGGTGGGTCACACAATGAGCAGTTCTTC
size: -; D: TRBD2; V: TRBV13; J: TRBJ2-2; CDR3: CASSYLAGPLTGELFF; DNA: TGTGCCAGCAGCTACTTAGCGGGACCCCTCACCGGGGAGCTGTTTTTT
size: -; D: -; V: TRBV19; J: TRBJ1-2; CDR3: CASSPTPDYGYTF; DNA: TGTGCCAGTAGCCCCACCCCTGACTATGGCTACACCTTC
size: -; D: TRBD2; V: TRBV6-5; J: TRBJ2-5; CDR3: CASSLAGWETQYF; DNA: TGTGCCAGCAGTTTAGCGGGATGGGAGACCCAGTACTTC
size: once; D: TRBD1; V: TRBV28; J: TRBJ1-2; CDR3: CASSTYRGSNYGYTF; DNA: TGTGCCAGCAGTACCTACAGGGGCTCCAACTATGGCTACACCTTC
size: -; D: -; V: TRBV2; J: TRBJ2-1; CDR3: CASRDNEQFF; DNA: TGTGCCAGTAGAGACAATGAGCAGTTCTTC
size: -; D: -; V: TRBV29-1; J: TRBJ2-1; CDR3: CSVVASPEQFF; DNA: TGCAGCGTTGTAGCGAGCCCTGAGCAGTTCTTC
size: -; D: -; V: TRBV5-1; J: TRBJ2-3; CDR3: CASSLTPTRADTQYF; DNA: TGCGCCAGCAGCTTGACACCTACGAGGGCAGATACGCAGTATTTT
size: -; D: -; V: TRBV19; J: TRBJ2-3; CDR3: CASSISRQVDTQYF; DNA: TGTGCCAGTAGTATCTCCCGGCAAGTAGATACGCAGTATTTT
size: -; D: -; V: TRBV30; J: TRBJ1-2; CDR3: CAYSRGQGYTF; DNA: TGTGCCTACTCCCGAGGGCAGGGCTACACCTTC
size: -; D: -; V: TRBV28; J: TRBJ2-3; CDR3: CASSMYGSATDTQYF; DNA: TGTGCCAGCAGTATGTACGGGAGTGCCACAGATACGCAGTATTTT
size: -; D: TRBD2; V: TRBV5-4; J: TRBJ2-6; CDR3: CASGPGGAGANVLTF; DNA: TGTGCCAGCGGGCCGGGGGGAGCGGGGGCCAACGTCCTGACTTTC
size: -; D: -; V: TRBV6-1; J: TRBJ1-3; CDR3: CASSEGIGNTIYF; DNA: TGTGCCAGCAGTGAAGGGATCGGAAACACCATATATTTT
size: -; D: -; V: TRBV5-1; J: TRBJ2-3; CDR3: CASSLQPSTDTQYF; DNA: TGCGCCAGCAGCTTGCAGCCTTCCACAGATACGCAGTATTTT
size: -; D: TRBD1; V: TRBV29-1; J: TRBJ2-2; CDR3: CSVQGVGTGELFF; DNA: TGCAGCGTTCAGGGGGTTGGGACCGGGGAGCTGTTTTTT
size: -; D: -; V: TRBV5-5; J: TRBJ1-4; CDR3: CASSLSSTTNEKLFF; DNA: TGTGCCAGCAGCTTGTCGTCCACAACTAATGAAAAACTGTTTTTT
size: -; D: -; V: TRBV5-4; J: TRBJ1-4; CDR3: CASSLAEQSNEKLFF; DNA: TGTGCCAGCAGCTTGGCTGAACAGTCAAATGAAAAACTGTTTTTT
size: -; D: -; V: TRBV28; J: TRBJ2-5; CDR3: CASSLSGRRLGETQYF; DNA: TGTGCCAGCAGTTTATCGGGCCGAAGGCTGGGAGAGACCCAGTACTTC
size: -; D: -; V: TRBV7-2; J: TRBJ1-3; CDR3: CASSFQGYQNTIYF; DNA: TGTGCCAGCAGCTTCCAAGGGTATCAAAACACCATATATTTT
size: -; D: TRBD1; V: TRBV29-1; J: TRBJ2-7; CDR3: CSVGQGAIPYEQYF; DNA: TGCAGCGTTGGACAGGGGGCAATTCCCTACGAGCAGTACTTC
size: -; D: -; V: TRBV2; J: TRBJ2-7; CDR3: CASREGYEQYF; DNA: TGTGCCAGCAGGGAGGGGTACGAGCAGTACTTC
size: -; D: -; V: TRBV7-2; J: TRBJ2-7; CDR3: CASSLRADSYEQYF; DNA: TGTGCCAGCAGCCTTCGAGCGGACTCCTACGAGCAGTACTTC
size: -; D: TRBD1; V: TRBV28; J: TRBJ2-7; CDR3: CASSTGVREQYF; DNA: TGTGCCAGCAGTACAGGGGTGAGAGAGCAGTACTTC
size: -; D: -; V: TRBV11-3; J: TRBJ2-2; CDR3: CARGGNRYTGELFF; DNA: TGTGCCAGAGGAGGAAATAGGTACACCGGGGAGCTGTTTTTT
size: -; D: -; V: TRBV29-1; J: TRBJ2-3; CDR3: CSARRADPLDTQYF; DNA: TGCAGCGCCCGAAGGGCAGATCCTTTGGATACGCAGTATTTT
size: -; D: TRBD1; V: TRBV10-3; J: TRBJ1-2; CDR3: CAISSGQILNYGYTF; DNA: TGTGCCATCAGTTCGGGACAGATACTTAACTATGGCTACACCTTC
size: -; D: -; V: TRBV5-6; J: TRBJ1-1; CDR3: CASSLGLVRVGTEAFF; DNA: TGTGCCAGCAGCTTGGGGTTGGTGCGGGTCGGAACTGAAGCTTTCTTT
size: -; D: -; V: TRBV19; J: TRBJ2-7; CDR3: CASSIAGTYEQYF; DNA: TGTGCCAGTAGTATAGCAGGGACCTACGAGCAGTACTTC
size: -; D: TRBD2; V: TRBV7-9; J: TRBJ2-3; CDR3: CASSRLLASSTDTQYF; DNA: TGTGCCAGCAGCCGACTACTAGCGTCTAGCACAGATACGCAGTATTTT
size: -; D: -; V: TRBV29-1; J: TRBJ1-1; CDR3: CSVAPGNTEAFF; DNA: TGCAGCGTTGCTCCCGGAAACACTGAAGCTTTCTTT
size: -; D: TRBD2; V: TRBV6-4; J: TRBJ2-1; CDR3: CASSDTGLAGVLEQFF; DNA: TGTGCCAGCAGTGACACGGGACTAGCGGGAGTGTTAGAGCAGTTCTTC
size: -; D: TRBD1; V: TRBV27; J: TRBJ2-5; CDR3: CASSRDRVQETQYF; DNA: TGTGCCAGCAGTAGAGACAGGGTCCAAGAGACCCAGTACTTC
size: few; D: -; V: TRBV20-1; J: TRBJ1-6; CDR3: CSVDSNSPLHF; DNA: TGCAGTGTTGACAGTAACTCACCCCTCCACTTT
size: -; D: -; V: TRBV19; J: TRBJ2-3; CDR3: CASRRDTDTQYF; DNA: TGTGCCAGTAGGCGGGACACAGATACGCAGTATTTT
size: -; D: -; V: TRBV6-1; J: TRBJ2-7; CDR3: CASSARVEQYF; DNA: TGTGCCAGCAGCGCCAGGGTTGAGCAGTACTTC
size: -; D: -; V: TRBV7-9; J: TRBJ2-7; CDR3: CASSLSLLDEQYF; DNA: TGTGCCAGCAGCTTATCTCTCCTGGACGAGCAGTACTTC
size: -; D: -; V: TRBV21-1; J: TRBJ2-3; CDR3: CASSRGTQGYF; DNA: TGTGCCAGCAGCCGTGGGACCCAGGGGTATTTT
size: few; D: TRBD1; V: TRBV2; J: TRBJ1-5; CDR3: CASGMQGAPQPQHF; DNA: TGTGCCAGTGGGATGCAGGGGGCGCCTCAGCCCCAGCATTTT
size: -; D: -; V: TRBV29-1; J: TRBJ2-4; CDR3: CSVGWRNIQYF; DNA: TGCAGCGTTGGTTGGAGGAACATTCAGTACTTC
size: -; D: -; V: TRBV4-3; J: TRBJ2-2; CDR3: CASSQEGRTGELFF; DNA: TGCGCCAGCAGCCAAGAGGGGAGAACCGGGGAGCTGTTTTTT
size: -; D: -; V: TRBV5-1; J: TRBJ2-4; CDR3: CASRPGDRWAKNIQYF; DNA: TGCGCCAGCAGGCCCGGGGACCGTTGGGCCAAAAACATTCAGTACTTC
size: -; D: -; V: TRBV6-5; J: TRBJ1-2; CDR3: CASKVGNYGYTF; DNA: TGTGCCAGCAAAGTGGGGAACTATGGCTACACCTTC
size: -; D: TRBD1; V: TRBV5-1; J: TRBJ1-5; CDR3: CASSLGDRENQPQHF; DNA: TGCGCCAGCAGCTTGGGAGACAGGGAGAATCAGCCCCAGCATTTT